What follows describes a single T cell receptor (beta chain). A much more abundant neighbour one base away suggests this may be a read error. The CDR3 has 12 amino acids. Germline V gene lookup returns CDR1 SGHVS and CDR2 FNYEAQ. Using RNA template, CDR3s of TCR alpha and beta were amplified with iRepertoire arm-PCR. Input was roughly 100-450 ng of tissue mRNA or PBMC total RNA. TCRdb reanalysed the multiplex PCR reads using MiXCR and keeps one entry per CDR3 protein. Of roughly 120,000 distinct CDR3 sequences in the sample, about 23% were seen once. The data belong to a study of glioma-infiltrating T cells.

The TCR sequence derives from a human donor with low-grade glioma or glioblastoma, undergoing nonglioma brain surgery, or in good health (not recorded which). Specimen: glioma tissue, nonneoplastic brain tissue, or PBMCs (not recorded which). The chain employs TRBV7-6 and TRBJ2-5; TRBD2 agrees at 8 bases. DNA of the CDR3: TGTGCCAGCAGCCTACCGGGGGGGACCAAGTACTTC. It specifies CASSLPGGTKYF.